The 22 T cell receptor beta chains in this list originate from one sample, sequenced in a study of regulatory T cells in long-lasting Graves disease. Through Arm-PCR of CDR3 regions and iRepertoire HTBI primers, TCR beta libraries were built. TCRdb itself ran the multiplex PCR reads through MiXCR, one entry per CDR3 protein. Of fewer than 550,000 distinct CDR3 sequences listed, roughly a sixth are singletons. Regarding time point: newly diagnosed GD, antithyroid drugs for less than 3 months. Extracted PBMC RNA gave rise to the TCR library. These same records also appear under a second study, on T cells in Graves' hyperthyroidism and ophthalmopathy.

Sequenced material: peripheral blood mononuclear cells (PBMCs), taken at new diagnosis, from a patient treated with antithyroid drugs. The receptors come from a middle-aged woman with Graves disease.

This clonotype came up many times. The J gene is TRBJ1-2, the V gene TRBV3-1; D gene unclear. Trimming took 0 bases from V and 3 from J, leaving 5 bases between them. The CDR3 loop spans 13 amino acids. The V gene's germline CDR1 is LGHDT and CDR2 YNNKEL (reference sequence). The CDR3 coding sequence is TGTGCCAGCAGCCAAGACAGCTACTATGGCTACACCTTC. Its protein product is CASSQDSYYGYTF.

Remarks on this clonotype: This may stem from a read error, because a much larger clone lies one nucleotide away. The V and J genes are TRBV12-3 or TRBV12-4 and TRBJ2-1; 7 bases line up with TRBD2. Judging by the DNA end, TRBJ2-7 fits better; the J call may be wrong. The CDR3 extends over 13 amino acids. This chain's CDR3 is CATSKREGNEQYF. CDR3 DNA: TGTGCCACCTCGAAGAGGGAGGGCAATGAGCAGTACTTC.

Concerning this clonotype itself: A single base separates this from a much larger clone, so it may be a read error. The chain joins TRBV11-2 to TRBJ2-1, with D tentatively TRBD1 (6 bases). The DNA end lines up better with TRBJ2-5; the J call may be wrong. This CDR3 comprises 14 residues. CDR1 SGHAT and CDR2 FQNNGV come from the germline V gene. CDR3 nucleotides: TGTGACAGCAGTTTGACAGGTTGGAGGGAGACCCAGTACTTC. Protein product: CDSSLTGWRETQYF.

As for this clonotype: Just one base apart from a much larger clone, this may be a read error. The V call is TRBV2, the J call TRBJ1-6; weak D call: TRBD1 (6 bases). V was clipped by 6 bases and J by 5 bases, with 14 bases between them. Germline-derived CDR1 and CDR2 are SNHLY and FYNNEI. The CDR3 spans 15 residues. The CDR3 region has the DNA TGTGCCAGCAGCTCGGGACAAATCAATAATTCACCCCTCCACTTT. Translated, it gives CASSSGQINNSPLHF.

This clonotype was picked up a small number of times. J is TRBJ1-1 and V is TRBV19; no reliable D call. CDR3 length equals 14 residues. The ends were cut back, 6 bases at V and 5 bases at J, with 16 bases in the middle. CDR1 LNHDA and CDR2 SQIVND come from the germline V gene (reference sequence). The CDR3: CASRAGGSRTEAFF. CDR3 DNA: TGTGCCAGTAGGGCAGGAGGAAGTAGGACTGAAGCTTTCTTT.

The chain joins TRBV12-3 or TRBV12-4 to TRBJ2-7; 8 bases align to TRBD1. The CDR3 length is 20 residues. J lost 0 bases, V lost 2 bases, and 18 bases had no gene match. Here the CDR3 DNA reads TGTGCCAGCAGTTTAATCAGCATCCCCCGGGACAGGAGAAGCTCCTACGAGCAGTACTTC. Translating gives CASSLISIPRDRRSSYEQYF.

This sequence joins TRBV6-9 and TRBJ1-1, with D perhaps matching TRBD1 (5 bases). V gave up 3 bases and J gave up 5 bases, with 13 bases separating them. The CDR3 is made up of 14 amino acids. Per the germline V gene, CDR1 is MNHGY and CDR2 is SVAAGI. This CDR3 is CASSYHQGRTEAFF. Written as DNA, the CDR3 is TGTGCCAGCAGTTACCACCAGGGACGAACTGAAGCTTTCTTT.

This clonotype was picked up many times. The rearrangement links TRBV2 to TRBJ1-6, with TRBD1 matching over 7 bases. Trimming removed 7 bases from V and 6 bases from J; junction bases left unmatched: 6. This CDR3 has 14 residues. Germline V gene data show CDR1 as SNHLY and CDR2 as FYNNEI. The CDR3 spells CASNQGGSNSPLHF. The CDR3 nucleotides read TGTGCCAGCAACCAAGGGGGCTCTAATTCACCCCTCCACTTT.

The V and J genes are TRBV20-1 and TRBJ2-3; no reliable D call. This CDR3 spans 13 amino acids. Trimming cost V 6 bases and J 0 bases, with 10 bases left between them. The V gene's germline CDR1 is DFQATT and CDR2 SNEGSKA (reference sequence). Here the CDR3 DNA reads TGCAGTGCCTATTTCACTAGCACAGATACGCAGTATTTT. Protein product: CSAYFTSTDTQYF.

This clonotype was counted between two and nine times. The chain couples TRBV20-1 to TRBJ1-1; tentative D call: TRBD1 (6 bases). With 6 bases removed from V and 2 bases from J, the gap between germline ends came to 19 bases. CDR3 length: 15 residues. Per germline, CDR1 DFQATT and CDR2 SNEGSKA (reference sequence). Here the CDR3 reads CSARDTRMRNTEAFF. In DNA, the CDR3 is TGCAGTGCCCGGGACACCCGAATGCGTAACACTGAAGCTTTCTTT.

This clonotype was seen a few times. The chain's CDR3 is CASALRGLSGNTIYF. The DNA of the CDR3 is TGCGCCAGCGCGCTAAGGGGGCTCTCTGGAAACACCATATATTTT. This chain joins TRBV5-1 and TRBJ1-3; 7 bases line up with TRBD1. The CDR3 runs 15 residues. The junction had 7 bases not matched to a gene; V was cut back by 7 bases and J by 0 bases. CDR1 and CDR2 (germline): SGHRS, YFSETQ.

This rearrangement joins TRBV6-1 to TRBJ1-3; perhaps TRBD1 as D (6 bases). CDR1 MNHNS and CDR2 SASEGT come from the germline V gene. The CDR3 length is 14 residues. Trimming removed 10 bases at V and 0 bases at J, with 13 bases between. The CDR3 spells CAIRQVSSGNTIYF. The CDR3 DNA reads TGTGCCATCCGACAGGTTTCCTCTGGAAACACCATATATTTT.

In this sample, this clonotype turned up a few times. The V call is TRBV12-3 or TRBV12-4, the J call TRBJ1-3, with D possibly matching TRBD1 (6 bases). The germline V and J ends were trimmed by 7 bases and 8 bases, with 15 bases remaining between them. The CDR3 runs 13 residues. CDR3 nucleotide sequence: TGTGCCAGCATCCTGGGGGGGGCACACACCATATATTTT. It encodes CASILGGAHTIYF.

This sequence joins TRBV5-5 and TRBJ2-1, with 7 positions matching TRBD2. The junction had 6 bases not matched to a gene; V was cut back by 3 bases and J by 9 bases. This CDR3 comprises 13 residues. Germline V gives CDR1 SGHKS, CDR2 YYEKEE (reference sequence). The CDR3 coding sequence is TGTGCCAGCAGCTCCCACTTAGCGGGTGAGCAGTTCTTC. Its translation is CASSSHLAGEQFF.

This clonotype has more than one count but fewer than ten. The rearrangement links TRBV25-1 to TRBJ2-7; D could derive from TRBD1 or TRBD2 (5 bases each). Trimming pared 5 bases from V and 4 bases from J, leaving 15 bases between. The V gene's germline CDR1 is MGHDK and CDR2 SYGVNS. The CDR3 covers 14 residues. This chain's CDR3 is CASSFVDTGYEQYF. CDR3 nucleotides: TGTGCCAGCAGTTTCGTGGACACGGGGTACGAGCAGTACTTC.

In its sample, this clonotype was seen a few times. The rearrangement links TRBV9 to TRBJ1-2; possibly TRBD1 for D (5 bases). CDR1 is SGDLS, CDR2 YYNGEE, per germline. Trimming took 4 bases from V and 0 from J, leaving 10 bases between them. This CDR3 is 14 amino acids long. The CDR3 DNA reads TGTGCCAGCAGCCGACAGAATACTAACTATGGCTACACCTTC. Translation gives CASSRQNTNYGYTF. The full variable domain, with the rest looked up from reference TRBV9 and TRBJ1-2, is DSGVTQTPKHLITATGQRVTLRCSPRSGDLSVYWYQQSLDQGLQFLIQYYNGEERAKGNILERFSAQQFPDLHSELNLSSLELGDSALYFCASSRQNTNYGYTFGSGTRLTVV.

Ten or more counts support this clonotype. This rearrangement joins TRBV6-5 to TRBJ1-1, with D hard to call. Germline CDR1 reads MNHEY; CDR2 reads SVGAGI. The V gene lost 2 bases and the J gene lost 0 bases, with 7 bases spanning the gap. This CDR3 is 14 amino acids long. The CDR3 bases are TGTGCCAGCAGTTACGGACCATTGAACACTGAAGCTTTCTTT. Protein: CASSYGPLNTEAFF.

This clonotype was counted a few times. The V gene is TRBV6-2 or TRBV6-3, the J gene TRBJ2-7, with D maybe TRBD2 (6 bases). V was pared by 4 bases and J by 3 bases, with 16 bases between. Germline assignment: CDR1 MNHEY and CDR2 SVGEGT. CDR3 length: 15 residues. This CDR3 is CASSSGSGPNYEQYF. The CDR3 DNA follows: TGTGCCAGCAGTTCGGGAAGCGGGCCAAACTACGAGCAGTACTTC.

With regard to this clonotype: Given a much more abundant clone one base away, this may be a read error. CDR3 in DNA: TGTGCCAGCGGCCGATCCGCACAAGCACACTCTGGAAACACCATATATTTT. As protein: CASGRSAQAHSGNTIYF. J is TRBJ1-3 and V is TRBV7-2; D gene unclear. The germline gives CDR1 SGHTA, CDR2 FQGNSA. The CDR3 consists of 17 residues. The V gene lost 8 bases and the J gene lost 0 bases, with 20 bases spanning the gap.

At least ten counts were recorded for this clonotype. J is TRBJ1-2 and V is TRBV12-3 or TRBV12-4; D is perhaps TRBD1 (6 bases). This CDR3 spans 13 amino acids. Trimming took off 6 bases at V and 8 bases at J, with 16 bases between the two ends. The CDR3 DNA reads TGTGCCAGCAGACTGACAGGACCGGGGGGCTACACCTTC. Its protein is CASRLTGPGGYTF.

The chain has TRBV7-9 and TRBJ2-5; D perhaps matches TRBD1 (6 bases). V was clipped by 7 bases and J by 2 bases, with 14 bases between them. The germline CDR1 and CDR2 sequences are SEHNR and FQNEAQ (reference sequence). The CDR3 length is 14 residues. The CDR3 nucleotides read TGTGCCAGCAACGCAAGGACAGCTCAAGAGACCCAGTACTTC. Translated, it gives CASNARTAQETQYF.

This clonotype has ten or more counts. The chain combines TRBV20-1 with TRBJ2-1; a weak D match, TRBD2 (6 bases). CDR1 is DFQATT and CDR2 is SNEGSKA in the germline V gene (reference sequence). V was shortened by 1 base and J by 4 bases, with 14 bases between the two germline ends. The CDR3 spans 15 residues. The CDR3: CSARGSRDFYNEQFF. The CDR3 nucleotides read TGCAGTGCTAGAGGGTCCCGGGACTTTTACAATGAGCAGTTCTTC.